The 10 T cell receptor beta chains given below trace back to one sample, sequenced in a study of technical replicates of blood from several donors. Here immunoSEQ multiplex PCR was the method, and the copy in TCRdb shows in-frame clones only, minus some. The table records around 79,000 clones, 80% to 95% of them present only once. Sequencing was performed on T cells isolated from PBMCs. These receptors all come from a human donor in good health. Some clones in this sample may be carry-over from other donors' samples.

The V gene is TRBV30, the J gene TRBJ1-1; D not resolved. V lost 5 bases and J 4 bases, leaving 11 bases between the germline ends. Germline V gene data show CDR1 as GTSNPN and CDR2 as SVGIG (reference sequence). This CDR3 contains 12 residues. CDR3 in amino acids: CAWWLRGTEAFF. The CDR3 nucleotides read TGTGCCTGGTGGCTACGGGGCACTGAAGCTTTCTTT.

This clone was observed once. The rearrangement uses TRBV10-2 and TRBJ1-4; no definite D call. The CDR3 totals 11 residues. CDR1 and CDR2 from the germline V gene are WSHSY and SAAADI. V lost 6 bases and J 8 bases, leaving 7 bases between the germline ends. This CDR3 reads CASRTYEKLFF. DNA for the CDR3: TGCGCCAGCAGGACATACGAAAAACTGTTTTTT.

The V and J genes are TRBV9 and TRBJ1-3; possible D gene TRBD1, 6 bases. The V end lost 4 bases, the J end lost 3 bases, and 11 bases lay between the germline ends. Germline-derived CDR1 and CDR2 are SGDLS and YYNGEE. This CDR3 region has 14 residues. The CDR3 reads CASSSGTYGNTIYF. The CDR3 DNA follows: TGTGCCAGCAGCTCGGGGACATATGGAAACACCATATATTTT.

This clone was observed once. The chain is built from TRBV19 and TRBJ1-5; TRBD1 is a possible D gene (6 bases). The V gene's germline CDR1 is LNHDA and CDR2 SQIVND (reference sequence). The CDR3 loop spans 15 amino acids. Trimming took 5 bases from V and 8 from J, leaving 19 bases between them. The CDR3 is CASSFGQHPREPQHF. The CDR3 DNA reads TGTGCCAGTAGTTTCGGACAGCATCCCAGGGAGCCCCAGCATTTT.

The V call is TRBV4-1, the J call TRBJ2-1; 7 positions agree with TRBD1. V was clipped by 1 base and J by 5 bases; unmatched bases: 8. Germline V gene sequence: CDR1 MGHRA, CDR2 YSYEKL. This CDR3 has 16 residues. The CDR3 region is CASSQATGLTNNEQFF. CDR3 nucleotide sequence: TGCGCCAGCAGCCAAGCGACAGGGTTAACTAACAATGAGCAGTTCTTC.

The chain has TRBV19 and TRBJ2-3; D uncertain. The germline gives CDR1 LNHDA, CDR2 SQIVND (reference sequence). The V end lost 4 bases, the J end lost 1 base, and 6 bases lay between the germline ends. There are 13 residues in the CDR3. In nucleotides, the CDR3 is TGTGCCAGTAGTAGGAGCGGCACAGATACGCAGTATTTT. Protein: CASSRSGTDTQYF.

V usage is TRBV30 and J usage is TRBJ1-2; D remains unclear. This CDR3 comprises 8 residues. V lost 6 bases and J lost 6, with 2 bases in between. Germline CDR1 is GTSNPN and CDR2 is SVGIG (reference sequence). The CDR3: CACNGYTF. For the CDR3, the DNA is TGTGCCTGTAATGGCTACACCTTC. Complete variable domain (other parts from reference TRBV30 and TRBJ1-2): SQTIHQWPATLVQPVGSPLSLECTVEGTSNPNLYWYRQAAGRGLQLLFYSVGIGQISSEVPQNLSASRPQDRQFILSSKKLLLSDSGFYLCACNGYTFGSGTRLTVV.

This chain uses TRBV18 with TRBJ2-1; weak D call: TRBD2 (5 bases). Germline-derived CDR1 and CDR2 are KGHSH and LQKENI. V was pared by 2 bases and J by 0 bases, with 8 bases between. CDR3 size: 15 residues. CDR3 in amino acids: CASSPMGASYNEQFF. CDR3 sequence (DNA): TGTGCCAGCTCACCAATGGGAGCCTCCTACAATGAGCAGTTCTTC.

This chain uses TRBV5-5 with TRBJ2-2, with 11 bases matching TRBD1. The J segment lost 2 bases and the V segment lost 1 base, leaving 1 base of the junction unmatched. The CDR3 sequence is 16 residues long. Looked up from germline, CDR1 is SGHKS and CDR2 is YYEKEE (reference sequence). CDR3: CASSLWTGGNTGELFF. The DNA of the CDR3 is TGTGCCAGCAGCTTGTGGACAGGGGGCAACACCGGGGAGCTGTTTTTT.

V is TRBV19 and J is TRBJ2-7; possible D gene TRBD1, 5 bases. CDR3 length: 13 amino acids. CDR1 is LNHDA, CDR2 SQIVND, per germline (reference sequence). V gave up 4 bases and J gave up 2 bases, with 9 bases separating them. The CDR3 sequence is CASSRGLAYEQYF. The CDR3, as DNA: TGTGCCAGTAGTAGGGGCCTTGCCTACGAGCAGTACTTC. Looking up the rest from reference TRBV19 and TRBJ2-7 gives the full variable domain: DGGITQSPKYLFRKEGQNVTLSCEQNLNHDAMYWYRQDPGQGLRLIYYSQIVNDFQKGDIAEGYSVSREKKESFPLTVTSAQKNPTAFYLCASSRGLAYEQYFGPGTRLTVT.